The source of this TCR beta chain is a study of a mutant IDH1 vaccine in newly diagnosed glioma. At the level of the study: Vaccination was launched 4-6 weeks after radiotherapy alone, or with temozolomide cycles. Most patients had radiochemotherapy with temozolomide before enrollment; others had one alone. Study observations and caveats: There were vaccine-induced immune responses in approximately 95% of the patients.

On this clone itself: Its antigen is still unknown.

Stated time point: week 35, safety follow-up. In the vaccine, a single dose held 300 ug of the mutant IDH1 20-mer peptide, along with topical imiquimod. Donors had new IDH1-mutant astrocytomas of WHO grade 3 or 4 (ATRX-lost). The protocol was immunoSEQ multiplex PCR, while the TCRdb copy is restricted to in-frame clones and leaves out a portion. Of tens of thousands of clones listed, roughly four fifths are singletons. The sequence derives from a man aged 40-50 years with glioma. The specimen was PBMCs, collected from a glioma patient whose treatment included an IDH1 peptide vaccine.

CDR3 nucleotide sequence: TGTGCCAGCAGCGTGACAGGGAATTTCGCTGAAGCTTTCTTT. The encoded protein is CASSVTGNFAEAFF. This chain uses TRBV9 with TRBJ1-1, with 7 positions matching TRBD1. Losses at the gene ends were 2 bases for V and 6 bases for J; bases not matched to a gene: 7. This CDR3 has 14 amino acids. The germline V gene has CDR1 SGDLS and CDR2 YYNGEE.